These T cell receptor beta chains were read from a single sample in a study of shared clonotypes between healthy human individuals. The method was immunoSEQ multiplex PCR; TCRdb's version includes in-frame clones alone and lacks a portion of them. The sample has hundreds of thousands of clones, around two thirds seen once. The sequenced material came from memory CD4+ T cells sorted from blood. The receptors come from a woman aged 30 to 39 in good health. Both conserved end residues are part of each CDR3. A D gene is named only where the DNA matches it firmly. Clone size, where shown, is once, few, many, or a class for clones that have expanded.

abundance,v_gene,j_gene,d_gene,CDR3nt,CDR3aa
few,TRBV5-4,TRBJ2-7,TRBD2,TGTGCCAGCAGCCCCCAAGGCGGGAGCTCGCGAGAGCAGTACTTC,CASSPQGGSSREQYF
NA,TRBV28,TRBJ2-7,TRBD2,TGTGCCAGCAGGTCCGGGACTAAGGTTTTGGGCGAGTACTTC,CASRSGTKVLGEYF
NA,TRBV19,TRBJ2-1,NA,TGTGCCAGTAGTAAAGGGGAAGAATTTGGTGAGCAGTTCTTC,CASSKGEEFGEQFF
NA,TRBV2,TRBJ1-3,NA,TGTGCCAGCAGTGAGGACAGAAACACCATATATTTT,CASSEDRNTIYF
few,TRBV5-5,TRBJ1-4,NA,TGTGCCAGCAGCTTGGGTTGGCAGGGAGGTGAAAAACTGTTTTTT,CASSLGWQGGEKLFF
NA,TRBV7-3,TRBJ2-2,NA,TGTGCCAGCAGCCTAGGGGGGCTTGCGGGCACCGGGGAGCTGTTTTTT,CASSLGGLAGTGELFF
NA,TRBV28,TRBJ1-5,NA,TGTGCCAGCAGTCCCAATACAGGGATCCGCCGCATTTTTATAAACAATCAGCCCCAGCATTTT,CASSPNTGIRRIFINNQPQHF
NA,TRBV5-4,TRBJ2-5,TRBD1,TGTGCCAGCAGCTTGGCCGGGACAGGGAATCAAGAGACCCAGTACTTC,CASSLAGTGNQETQYF
NA,TRBV28,TRBJ2-7,NA,TGTGCCAGCAGTTCGGGGCAGCCGGGACAGTACTTC,CASSSGQPGQYF
NA,TRBV18,TRBJ2-5,TRBD1,TGTGCCAGCTCACCCATTCACGGACAGGTCGAGACCCAGTACTTC,CASSPIHGQVETQYF
NA,TRBV7-2,TRBJ2-7,NA,TGTGCCAGCAGCCTCCGGACGCGGGGATCCTACGAGCAGTACTTC,CASSLRTRGSYEQYF
NA,TRBV4-2,TRBJ2-1,NA,TGTGCCAGCAGCCAAGGAAGCTTGGATGAGCAGTTCTTC,CASSQGSLDEQFF
NA,TRBV28,TRBJ2-7,NA,TGTGCCAGCAGTTTATTAGGCGGGACGCGCACCTACGAGCAGTACTTC,CASSLLGGTRTYEQYF
once,TRBV5-1,TRBJ2-6,NA,TGCGCCAGCAGCTCCGGATACACTGGGGCCAACGTCCTGACTTTC,CASSSGYTGANVLTF
once,TRBV7-2,TRBJ2-7,TRBD1,TGTGCCAGCAGCTTAGCAGGGGGCGTACGGTACGAGCAGTACTTC,CASSLAGGVRYEQYF
NA,TRBV5-1,TRBJ2-5,NA,TGCGCCAGCAGCTTGGTCGGGGGAGGTCAAGAGACCCAGTACTTC,CASSLVGGGQETQYF
NA,TRBV6-5,TRBJ2-7,NA,TGTGCCAGCAGTTACTCGACGGGGCCTACCTACGAGCAGTACTTC,CASSYSTGPTYEQYF
NA,TRBV30,TRBJ2-3,TRBD2,TGTGCCTGGAGCTGGCTAGCGGGAGATACGCAGTATTTT,CAWSWLAGDTQYF
few,TRBV10-2,TRBJ1-5,NA,TGCGCCAGCAGTGGGCGTTATCCCCAGCATTTT,CASSGRYPQHF
NA,TRBV29-1,TRBJ2-7,TRBD2,TGCAGCGTTGAAGGCGGGGGGTCCTACGAGCAGTACTTC,CSVEGGGSYEQYF
NA,TRBV28,TRBJ2-5,TRBD2,TGTGCCAGCAGGCTCAGGACTAGCGGGAGGGTGGTAGAGACCCAGTACTTC,CASRLRTSGRVVETQYF
NA,TRBV28,TRBJ1-5,TRBD1,TGTGCCAGCAGCTCGGGACAGTATAGCAATCAGCCCCAGCATTTT,CASSSGQYSNQPQHF
NA,TRBV2,TRBJ1-1,NA,TGTGCCAGCAGTGAGGGCTTGGTGGGGACTGAAGCTTTCTTT,CASSEGLVGTEAFF
NA,TRBV11-3,TRBJ2-1,NA,TGTGCCAGCAGCTTACTCAGTGGGTTTGGATATGAGCAGTTCTTC,CASSLLSGFGYEQFF
few,TRBV11-2,TRBJ2-7,TRBD2,TGTGCCAGCAGGTCAATCCGCCAGCGGGAGGTCGACGAGCAGTACTTC,CASRSIRQREVDEQYF
once,TRBV28,TRBJ2-7,TRBD2,TGTGCCAGCAGCCGTAATCCGGGACTAGCGGAAGAGCAGTACTTC,CASSRNPGLAEEQYF
NA,TRBV2,TRBJ2-5,NA,TGTGCCAGCAGTCAGATTGCGTCAGGCGCGAGGACCCAGTACTTC,CASSQIASGARTQYF
NA,TRBV18,TRBJ1-3,NA,TGTGCCAGCTCACCAGGACAATCTGGAAACACCATATATTTT,CASSPGQSGNTIYF
few,TRBV6-5,TRBJ1-6,TRBD1,TGTGCCAGCAGGAGGGACAGTAACTATAATTCACCCCTCCACTTT,CASRRDSNYNSPLHF
once,TRBV18,TRBJ2-3,NA,TGTGCCAGCTCATCCCCGACGGGGGCATCCACAGATACGCAGTATTTT,CASSSPTGASTDTQYF
NA,TRBV5-1,TRBJ2-6,NA,TGCGCCAGCAGCTTACGGACTGACAGCTCTGGGGCCAACGTCCTGACTTTC,CASSLRTDSSGANVLTF
NA,TRBV28,TRBJ1-3,TRBD1,TGTGCCGCTGCCCTTGGGGGACAGATCTCTGGAAACACCATATATTTT,CAAALGGQISGNTIYF
NA,TRBV6-5,TRBJ1-1,TRBD1,TGTGCCAGCCAGGGACAGAGGTACACTGAAGCTTTCTTT,CASQGQRYTEAFF
few,TRBV5-1,TRBJ2-2,NA,TGCGCCAGCAGGCGGGACACGGAAACCGGGGAGCTGTTTTTT,CASRRDTETGELFF
once,TRBV28,TRBJ1-5,NA,TGTGCCAGCAGTTTAGCGGGGCCCCAGCATTTT,CASSLAGPQHF
NA,TRBV7-7,TRBJ2-6,NA,TGTGCCAGCAGCCCCTCACAGGGCTCCCACGTCCTGACTTTC,CASSPSQGSHVLTF
NA,TRBV30,TRBJ2-5,NA,TGTGCCTGGCGGTCCGGGACAGAGACCCAGTACTTC,CAWRSGTETQYF
once,TRBV19,TRBJ2-7,TRBD1,TGTGCCACCTCGCGTGGGGTCAGGGGGCTCTACGAGCAGTACTTC,CATSRGVRGLYEQYF
NA,TRBV6-5,TRBJ1-5,NA,TGTGCCAGCAGAGAGACCGGGTCCTACAATCAGCCCCAGCATTTT,CASRETGSYNQPQHF